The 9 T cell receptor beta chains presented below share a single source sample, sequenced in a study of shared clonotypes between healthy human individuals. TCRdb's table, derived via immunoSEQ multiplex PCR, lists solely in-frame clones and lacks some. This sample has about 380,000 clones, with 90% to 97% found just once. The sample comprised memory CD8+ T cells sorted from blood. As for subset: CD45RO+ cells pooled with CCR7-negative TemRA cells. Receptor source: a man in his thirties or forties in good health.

The CDR3: CASRLGETQYF. In nucleotides, the CDR3 is TGTGCCAGCCGACTGGGGGAGACCCAGTACTTC. This chain links TRBV6-6 with TRBJ2-5; unclear D gene. With 8 bases removed from V and 5 bases from J, the gap between germline ends came to 9 bases. The CDR3 sequence is 11 residues long. CDR1 and CDR2 from the germline V gene are MNHNY and SVGAGI (reference sequence).

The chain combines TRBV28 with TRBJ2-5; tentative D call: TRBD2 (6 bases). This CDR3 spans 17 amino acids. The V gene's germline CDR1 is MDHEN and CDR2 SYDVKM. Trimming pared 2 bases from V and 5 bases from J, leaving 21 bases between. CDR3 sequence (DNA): TGTGCCAGCAGTTTAAATCCGACTAGGGGAATGCCGGAGACCCAGTACTTC. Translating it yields CASSLNPTRGMPETQYF.

The CDR3 nucleotides read TGTGCCAGCAGTTTAGGGACACCTATGAACACTGAAGCTTTCTTT. It encodes CASSLGTPMNTEAFF. This rearrangement joins TRBV6-1 to TRBJ1-1; weak D call: TRBD1 (6 bases). V was trimmed by 5 bases and J by 0 bases, leaving 13 bases between them. CDR3 size: 15 residues. Germline V gene lookup returns CDR1 MNHNS and CDR2 SASEGT.

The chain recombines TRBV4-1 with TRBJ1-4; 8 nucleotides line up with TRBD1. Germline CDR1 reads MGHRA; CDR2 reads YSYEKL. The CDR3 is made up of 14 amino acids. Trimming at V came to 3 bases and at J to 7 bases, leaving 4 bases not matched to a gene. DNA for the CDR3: TGCGCCAGCAGCCAGCGGACAGGGAGTGAAAAACTGTTTTTT. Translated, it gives CASSQRTGSEKLFF.

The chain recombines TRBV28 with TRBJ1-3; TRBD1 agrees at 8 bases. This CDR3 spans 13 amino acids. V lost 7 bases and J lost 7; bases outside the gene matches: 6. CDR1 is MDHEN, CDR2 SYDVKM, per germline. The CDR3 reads CASKAGGGNTIYF. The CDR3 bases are TGTGCCAGCAAAGCAGGGGGCGGTAACACCATATATTTT.

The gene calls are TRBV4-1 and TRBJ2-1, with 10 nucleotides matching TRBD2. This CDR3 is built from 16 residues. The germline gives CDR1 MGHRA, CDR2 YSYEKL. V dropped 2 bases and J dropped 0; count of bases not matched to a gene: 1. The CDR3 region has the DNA TGCGCCAGCAGCCAACCTAGCGGGAGCTCCTACAATGAGCAGTTCTTC. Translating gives CASSQPSGSSYNEQFF.

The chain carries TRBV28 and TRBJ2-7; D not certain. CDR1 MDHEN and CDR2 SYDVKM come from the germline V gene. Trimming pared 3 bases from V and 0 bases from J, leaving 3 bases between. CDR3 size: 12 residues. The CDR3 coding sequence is TGTGCCAGCAGTTTTGGCTCCTACGAGCAGTACTTC. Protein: CASSFGSYEQYF.

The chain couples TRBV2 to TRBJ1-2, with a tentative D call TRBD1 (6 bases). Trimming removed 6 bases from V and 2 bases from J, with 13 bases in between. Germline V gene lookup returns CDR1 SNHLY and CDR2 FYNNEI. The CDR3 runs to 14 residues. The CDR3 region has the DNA TGTGCCAGCAGGGACAGTCCCCTAAACTATGGCTACACCTTC. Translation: CASRDSPLNYGYTF.

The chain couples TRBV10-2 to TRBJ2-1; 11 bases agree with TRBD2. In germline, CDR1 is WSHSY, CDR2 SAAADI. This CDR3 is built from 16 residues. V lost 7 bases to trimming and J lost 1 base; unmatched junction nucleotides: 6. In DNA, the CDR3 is TGCGCCAGCAAAGGGGTAGCGGGAGGGTCCTACAATGAGCAGTTCTTC. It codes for CASKGVAGGSYNEQFF.